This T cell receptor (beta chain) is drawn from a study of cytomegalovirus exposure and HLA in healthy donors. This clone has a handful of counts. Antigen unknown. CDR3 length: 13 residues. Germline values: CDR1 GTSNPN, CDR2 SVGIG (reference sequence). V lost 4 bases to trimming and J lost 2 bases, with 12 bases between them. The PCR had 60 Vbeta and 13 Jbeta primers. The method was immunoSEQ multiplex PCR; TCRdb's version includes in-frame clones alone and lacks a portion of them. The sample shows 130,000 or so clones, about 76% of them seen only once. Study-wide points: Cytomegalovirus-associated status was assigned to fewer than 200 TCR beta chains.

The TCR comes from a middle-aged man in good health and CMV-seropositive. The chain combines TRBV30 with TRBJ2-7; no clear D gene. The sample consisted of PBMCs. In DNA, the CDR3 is TGTGCCTGGACCTCCGGCGGCACCTACGAGCAGTACTTC. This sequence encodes CAWTSGGTYEQYF.